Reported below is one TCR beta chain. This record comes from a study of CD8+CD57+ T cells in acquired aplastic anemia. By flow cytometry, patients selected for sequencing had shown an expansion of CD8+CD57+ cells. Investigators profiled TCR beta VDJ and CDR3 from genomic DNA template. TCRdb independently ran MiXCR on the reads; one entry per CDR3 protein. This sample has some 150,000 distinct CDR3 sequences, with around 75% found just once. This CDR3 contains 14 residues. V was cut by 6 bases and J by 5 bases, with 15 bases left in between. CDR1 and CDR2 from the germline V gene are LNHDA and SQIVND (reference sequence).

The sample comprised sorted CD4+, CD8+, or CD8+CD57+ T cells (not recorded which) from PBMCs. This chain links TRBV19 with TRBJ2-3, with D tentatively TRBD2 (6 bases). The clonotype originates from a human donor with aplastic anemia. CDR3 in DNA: TGTGCCAGTAGGATGGGGGGAGCGGTAGATACGCAGTATTTT. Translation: CASRMGGAVDTQYF.